These T cell receptor beta chains were read from a single sample in a study of blood T cell repertoires in COVID-19. Sequencing used immunoSEQ multiplex PCR; TCRdb keeps in-frame clones, though not all of them. The sample holds a few hundred thousand clones, about nine tenths seen once. Sequencing input: peripheral blood. These receptors all come from a man between 18 and 35 years old with active or convalescent COVID-19. Both conserved end residues are part of each CDR3. Each record gives: CDR3 length, V gene, J gene, D gene, clone size, CDR3 DNA, CDR3 protein. A D gene is named only where the DNA matches it firmly. A row's size may be missing; if present it is once, few, many or a size class.

len: 16
v_gene: TRBV27
j_gene: TRBJ1-6
d_gene: TRBD1
abundance: .
CDR3nt: TGTGCCAGCAGTTTAGACAGGGGCACCTATAATTCACCCCTCCACTTT
CDR3aa: CASSLDRGTYNSPLHF

len: 15
v_gene: TRBV5-1
j_gene: TRBJ2-1
d_gene: .
abundance: .
CDR3nt: TGCGCCAGCAGCCCAGAGGCTAGCAGGTTTTCCGAGCAGTTCTTC
CDR3aa: CASSPEASRFSEQFF

len: 14
v_gene: TRBV19
j_gene: TRBJ1-1
d_gene: .
abundance: .
CDR3nt: TGTGCCAGTAGTAACAGGGTACTGAACACTGAAGCTTTCTTT
CDR3aa: CASSNRVLNTEAFF

len: 15
v_gene: TRBV5-1
j_gene: TRBJ2-3
d_gene: .
abundance: .
CDR3nt: TGCGCCAGCAGCCCCGGACAGATTAGCACAGATACGCAGTATTTT
CDR3aa: CASSPGQISTDTQYF

len: 12
v_gene: TRBV29-1
j_gene: TRBJ1-1
d_gene: TRBD1
abundance: once
CDR3nt: TGCAGCGTCCTGGACAGGACCACTGAAGCTTTCTTT
CDR3aa: CSVLDRTTEAFF

len: 15
v_gene: TRBV7-6
j_gene: TRBJ1-4
d_gene: TRBD1
abundance: .
CDR3nt: TGTGCCAGCAGTACAAACAGGGGGCTGAATGAAAAACTGTTTTTT
CDR3aa: CASSTNRGLNEKLFF

len: 14
v_gene: TRBV2
j_gene: TRBJ1-3
d_gene: .
abundance: .
CDR3nt: TGTGCCAGCCTGGACAGAACCTCTGGAAACACCATATATTTT
CDR3aa: CASLDRTSGNTIYF

len: 13
v_gene: TRBV5-4
j_gene: TRBJ2-7
d_gene: .
abundance: .
CDR3nt: TGTGCCAGCAGCGAACGACTAACCTACGAGCAGTACTTC
CDR3aa: CASSERLTYEQYF

len: 15
v_gene: TRBV27
j_gene: TRBJ1-2
d_gene: .
abundance: .
CDR3nt: TGTGCCAGCAGTTCGTACAGGCCGCAATTTCGGGGCTACACCTTC
CDR3aa: CASSSYRPQFRGYTF

len: 15
v_gene: TRBV27
j_gene: TRBJ2-3
d_gene: TRBD2
abundance: .
CDR3nt: TGTGCCAGCAGTTTAGCGGGGGGCCTCACAGATACGCAGTATTTT
CDR3aa: CASSLAGGLTDTQYF